The rows below give T cell receptor beta chains drawn from one sample of a study of post-analysis software for immune sequencing data. TCRdb called the PCR reads again in MiXCR, with one record for every CDR3 protein. The repertoire holds 550,000 to 700,000 distinct CDR3 sequences, with around 40% as singletons. The sample consisted of blood. The receptor set was obtained from a girl aged 10 to 17 with multiple sclerosis. CDR3s include the opening cysteine and the closing phenylalanine or tryptophan. Each record gives: CDR3 protein, CDR3 DNA, V gene, clone size, J gene, D gene. D genes are given only for firm matches. The size field is filled for only some rows; it gives once, few, many or a size class.

CASSQVKRRVGSGNTEAFF,TGCGCCAGCAGCCAAGTCAAGCGGAGGGTGGGTTCGGGGAACACTGAAGCTTTCTTT,TRBV4-1,.,TRBJ1-1,.
CASSSIRDTKETQYF,TGTGCCAGCAGTTCTATCAGGGATACGAAAGAGACCCAGTACTTC,TRBV6-1,.,TRBJ2-5,.
CASSPKGSAKAFF,TGTGCCAGCAGCCCTAAGGGCTCCGCGAAGGCGTTCTTC,TRBV3-1,.,TRBJ2-1,.
CATSRERGGTTYEQYF,TGTGCCACCAGCAGAGAGCGGGGGGGCACCACTTACGAGCAGTACTTC,TRBV15,.,TRBJ2-7,TRBD2
CASSDRDRTYEQYF,TGCGCCAGCAGTGACAGGGACAGAACCTACGAGCAGTACTTC,TRBV10-2,few,TRBJ2-7,TRBD1
CSASMGHSNTEAFF,TGCAGTGCTAGTATGGGTCACTCGAACACTGAAGCTTTCTTT,TRBV20-1,.,TRBJ1-1,.
CASSLGQGWIYVQYF,TGTGCCAGCAGCTTAGGACAGGGTTGGATATACGTGCAGTACTTC,TRBV7-6,.,TRBJ2-7,TRBD1
CASSSRTGSSPLHF,TGTGCCAGCAGTTCCCGGACAGGGAGTTCACCCCTCCACTTT,TRBV27,.,TRBJ1-6,TRBD1
CASSQDSPLAGDNEQFF,TGTGCCAGCAGCCAAGATAGCCCACTAGCGGGGGACAATGAGCAGTTCTTC,TRBV4-2,few,TRBJ2-1,TRBD2
CATSRETGWNTEAFF,TGTGCCACCAGCAGGGAGACAGGGTGGAACACTGAAGCTTTCTTT,TRBV15,.,TRBJ1-1,TRBD1
CATLRGTGVNNEQFF,TGTGCCACCTTGAGAGGGACAGGGGTGAACAATGAGCAGTTCTTC,TRBV7-2,.,TRBJ2-1,TRBD1
CASSPLGGANYGYTF,TGCGCCAGCAGCCCCTTGGGCGGTGCTAACTATGGCTACACCTTC,TRBV4-1,few,TRBJ1-2,.
CASSSWAIAKSIQYF,TGTGCCAGCAGTTCATGGGCGATCGCCAAAAGCATTCAGTACTTC,TRBV6-2/TRBV6-3,.,TRBJ2-4,.
CAISEKGSGSTDTQYF,TGTGCCATCAGTGAGAAAGGTAGCGGGAGCACAGATACGCAGTATTTT,TRBV10-3,few,TRBJ2-3,TRBD2
CASSTRQGGQETQYF,TGTGCCAGCAGTACCCGACAGGGAGGACAAGAGACCCAGTACTTC,TRBV27,.,TRBJ2-5,.
CSVGGRLANEQFF,TGCAGCGTTGGCGGGAGGTTGGCCAATGAGCAGTTCTTC,TRBV29-1,few,TRBJ2-1,TRBD2
CASSLEVAGEQFF,TGTGCCAGCAGCTTGGAGGTGGCGGGGGAGCAGTTCTTC,TRBV7-3,.,TRBJ2-1,.
CASSLTGSGEKLFF,TGTGCCAGCAGTCTGACAGGATCAGGCGAAAAACTGTTTTTT,TRBV12-3/TRBV12-4,.,TRBJ1-4,.
CASSSGDPAQSETQYF,TGTGCCAGCAGCTCTGGGGACCCCGCCCAAAGTGAGACCCAGTACTTC,TRBV11-3,once,TRBJ2-5,.
CASSLTGRSYNEQFF,TGCGCCAGCAGCTTAACGGGCCGCTCCTACAATGAGCAGTTCTTC,TRBV5-1,.,TRBJ2-1,.
CASSPGQSSYEQYF,TGCGCCAGCAGCCCCGGACAGTCCTCCTACGAGCAGTACTTC,TRBV5-1,many,TRBJ2-7,.
CASSLGQEANQPQHF,TGTGCCAGCAGTCTGGGGCAGGAGGCAAATCAGCCCCAGCATTTT,TRBV6-6,.,TRBJ1-5,.
CASSIGGYDTEAFF,TGCGCCAGCAGCATAGGGGGATACGACACTGAAGCTTTCTTT,TRBV5-1,.,TRBJ1-1,.
CSVGKAFF,TGCAGCGTTGGTAAAGCTTTCTTT,TRBV29-1,.,TRBJ1-1,.
CASRAGGEQFF,TGCGCCAGCAGGGCGGGTGGTGAGCAGTTCTTC,TRBV4-1,many,TRBJ2-1,.
CASSNNRGLTEAFF,TGCGCCAGCAGCAACAACAGGGGGCTAACTGAAGCTTTCTTT,TRBV5-1,.,TRBJ1-1,TRBD1
CSAPDGTGVNTEAFF,TGCAGCGCCCCTGACGGGACAGGGGTGAACACTGAAGCTTTCTTT,TRBV29-1,.,TRBJ1-1,TRBD1
CASSQDRGGTQYF,TGTGCCAGCAGCCAAGACCGAGGAGGGACCCAGTACTTC,TRBV4-2,once,TRBJ2-5,.
CSARSSGSPDTQYF,TGCAGTGCTAGGTCTAGCGGGAGCCCAGATACGCAGTATTTT,TRBV20-1,.,TRBJ2-3,TRBD2
CASIKQGAGMNTEAFF,TGTGCCAGCATCAAACAGGGGGCCGGGATGAACACTGAAGCTTTCTTT,TRBV6-1,.,TRBJ1-1,TRBD1
CASSLEDQQPQHF,TGTGCCAGCAGTTTAGAGGATCAGCAGCCCCAGCATTTT,TRBV12-3/TRBV12-4,.,TRBJ1-5,.
CASSRTGTGNYGYTF,TGTGCCAGCAGCCGCACCGGGACAGGGAACTATGGCTACACCTTC,TRBV5-4,few,TRBJ1-2,TRBD1
CASSQGGAYNEQFF,TGCGCCAGCAGCCAAGGGGGGGCCTACAATGAGCAGTTCTTC,TRBV4-1,few,TRBJ2-1,.
CASSLKMGADTQYF,TGTGCCAGCAGCTTGAAGATGGGCGCAGATACGCAGTATTTT,TRBV5-4,.,TRBJ2-3,.
CATSDSPTGGPGANVLTF,TGTGCCACCAGTGATTCTCCGACAGGGGGCCCTGGGGCCAACGTCCTGACTTTC,TRBV24-1,.,TRBJ2-6,TRBD1
CSAPRTGDLWNYGYTF,TGCAGTGCCCCCAGGACGGGGGACCTATGGAACTATGGCTACACCTTC,TRBV20-1,few,TRBJ1-2,.
CASSLGDPYEQYF,TGCGCCAGCAGCTTGGGTGATCCCTACGAGCAGTACTTC,TRBV5-1,few,TRBJ2-7,.
CASSRARETSYEQYF,TGTGCCAGCAGCCGAGCACGCGAAACTTCCTACGAGCAGTACTTC,TRBV5-6,.,TRBJ2-7,.
CASSVFYEGGDNEQFF,TGTGCCAGCAGTGTCTTTTACGAGGGAGGGGACAATGAGCAGTTCTTC,TRBV6-6,.,TRBJ2-1,TRBD2